Below, 26 T cell receptor beta chains from the same sample are listed, as sequenced in a study of T-cell reconstitution after alpha-beta-depleted transplantation in children. Preparing the TCRbeta library involved the use of unique molecular identifiers. TCRdb re-analysed the PCR reads in MiXCR, keeping a single row per CDR3 protein. The data contain approximately 210,000 distinct CDR3 sequences, 17% of them singletons. The specimen comprised PBMCs, mostly from graft donor cells, sampled 360 days after TCRalphabeta/CD19-depleted stem cell transplant. The receptors originated from a male patient under 10 years old who had a stem cell transplant for acute lymphoblastic leukemia, so the T cells may come from the graft donor.

The rearrangement uses TRBV5-1 and TRBJ1-3, with no clear D. V lost 2 bases to trimming and J lost 4 bases, with 10 bases between them. Germline CDR1 is SGHRS and CDR2 is YFSETQ. CDR3 length: 14 residues. The CDR3 DNA is TGCGCCAGCAGCTTACTGGGGAAGGGAAACACCATATATTTT. Translating it yields CASSLLGKGNTIYF.

This clonotype occurred a few times. The chain is built from TRBV30 and TRBJ2-1; 12 bases map to TRBD2. With 4 bases clipped from V and 6 bases from J, the junction kept 10 bases outside the gene matches. This CDR3 contains 16 residues. Germline assignment: CDR1 GTSNPN and CDR2 SVGIG (reference sequence). The CDR3 DNA sequence: TGTGCCTGGACGCGGACTAGCGGGGACCAGGCCAATGAGCAGTTCTTC. It yields the protein CAWTRTSGDQANEQFF.

This clonotype was recorded a few times. The chain has TRBV29-1 and TRBJ1-2; no definite D call. The V end was cut by 4 bases, the J end by 3 bases, with 9 bases between. CDR1 and CDR2 from the germline V gene are SQVTM and ANQGSEA. The CDR3 totals 12 residues. The CDR3 sequence: CSVGGQDYGYTF. CDR3 bases: TGCAGCGTTGGTGGGCAGGACTATGGCTACACCTTC.

This chain joins TRBV12-3 or TRBV12-4 and TRBJ1-4; 8 bases are shared with TRBD1. Trimming removed 6 bases from V and 3 bases from J; junction bases left unmatched: 6. This CDR3 comprises 15 residues. CDR3 coding DNA: TGTGCCAGCAGACCAGGGGGCGCGTCTAATGAAAAACTGTTTTTT. Its protein product is CASRPGGASNEKLFF.

The rearrangement joins TRBV6-5 to TRBJ1-2, with D possibly matching TRBD1 (6 bases). Trimming removed 1 base at V and 3 bases at J, with 9 bases between. The CDR3 consists of 14 residues. Germline V CDR1 and CDR2: MNHEY, SVGAGI. This CDR3 reads CASSYYGQYYGYTF. DNA for the CDR3: TGTGCCAGCAGTTACTACGGACAGTACTATGGCTACACCTTC.

In this sample, this clonotype turned up a few times. The chain uses TRBV20-1 and TRBJ1-1; D perhaps matches TRBD1 (5 bases). Trimming cost V 1 base and J 8 bases, with 8 bases left between them. CDR3 length: 11 residues. Germline V lookup: CDR1 DFQATT, CDR2 SNEGSKA (reference sequence). CDR3: CSARGGGEAFF. As DNA, the CDR3 is TGCAGTGCTAGAGGCGGGGGGGAAGCTTTCTTT.

V and J are TRBV5-1 and TRBJ1-1; 7 nucleotides align to TRBD1. Germline V lookup: CDR1 SGHRS, CDR2 YFSETQ. The CDR3 has 16 residues. J was trimmed by 1 base and V by 4 bases; bases with no gene match: 10. CDR3 in amino acids: CASSQNPGTENTEAFF. In nucleotides, the CDR3 is TGCGCCAGCAGCCAAAATCCCGGGACAGAGAACACTGAAGCTTTCTTT.

This clonotype was counted once. The rearrangement uses TRBV7-8 and TRBJ2-7; 10 bases line up with TRBD2. Germline V gene sequence: CDR1 SGHVS, CDR2 FQNEAQ. This CDR3 spans 14 amino acids. Trimming at V came to 8 bases and at J to 4 bases, leaving 8 bases not matched to a gene. The CDR3 region has the DNA TGTGCCAGCGGGCAGCGGGAGGGTCTTTACGAGCAGTACTTC. It codes for CASGQREGLYEQYF.

This clonotype was counted a few times. The chain carries TRBV12-3 or TRBV12-4 and TRBJ2-7; TRBD2 is a possible D gene (7 bases). This CDR3 comprises 15 residues. Trimming removed 4 bases from V and 2 bases from J, with 15 bases in between. CDR3 DNA: TGTGCCAGCAGTTATGAACGGGGGGCGGCCTACGAGCAGTACTTC. Translating it yields CASSYERGAAYEQYF.

The V and J genes are TRBV20-1 and TRBJ2-7; 16 positions agree with TRBD2. This CDR3 is built from 16 residues. Germline lookup yields CDR1 DFQATT and CDR2 SNEGSKA (reference sequence). Germline trimming cut 5 bases from V and 0 bases from J; bases unmatched to any gene: 4. CDR3 DNA sequence: TGCAGTGCTCCGGGACTAGCGGGGGGGAGCTCCTACGAGCAGTACTTC. It is translated as CSAPGLAGGSSYEQYF.

Only a few counts were recorded for this clonotype. The chain employs TRBV7-6 and TRBJ2-7; 7 bases match TRBD2. CDR1 and CDR2 from the germline V gene are SGHVS and FNYEAQ. CDR3 length: 16 residues. The trim removed 1 base at V and 6 bases at J, leaving 12 bases unmatched. CDR3 DNA: TGTGCCAGCAGCTTAGTAGGGGATCCGGGGGGAGGCGAGCAGTACTTC. It codes for CASSLVGDPGGGEQYF. Filled out from reference TRBV7-6 and TRBJ2-7, the complete variable domain reads GAGVSQSPRYKVTKRGQDVALRCDPISGHVSLYWYRQALGQGPEFLTYFNYEAQQDKSGLPNDRFSAERPEGSISTLTIQRTEQRDSAMYRCASSLVGDPGGGEQYFGPGTRLTVT.

This clonotype was seen ten or more times. V is TRBV4-3 and J is TRBJ2-2; D perhaps matches TRBD2 (6 bases). From germline, CDR1 is LGHNA and CDR2 YSLEER. This CDR3 region has 17 residues. The V gene lost 4 bases and the J gene lost 4 bases, with 19 bases spanning the gap. The CDR3 protein is CASSLTRAQGGTGELFF. The CDR3 DNA follows: TGCGCCAGCAGCCTAACCCGTGCTCAGGGAGGCACCGGGGAGCTGTTTTTT.

The chain links TRBV29-1 to TRBJ2-7, with unresolved D. From germline, CDR1 is SQVTM and CDR2 ANQGSEA. V was cut by 4 bases and J by 0 bases, with 10 bases left in between. The CDR3 loop spans 13 amino acids. The CDR3 DNA is TGCAGCGTTGCAGGCCCCATCTCCTACGAGCAGTACTTC. Translation: CSVAGPISYEQYF.

This clonotype has a count of ten or more. The rearrangement uses TRBV9 and TRBJ2-5; 8 bases line up with TRBD2. The germline gives CDR1 SGDLS, CDR2 YYNGEE. V was pared by 1 base and J by 2 bases, with 7 bases of the junction left unmatched. The CDR3 sequence is 16 residues long. The CDR3 nucleotides are TGTGCCAGCAGCGTAACCGGGGGGGCTCTTCAAGAGACCCAGTACTTC. This codes for CASSVTGGALQETQYF.

In its sample, this clonotype was seen many times. The chain has TRBV20-1 and TRBJ2-2; D gene uncertain. Per the germline V gene, CDR1 is DFQATT and CDR2 is SNEGSKA (reference sequence). The ends were cut back, 6 bases at V and 4 bases at J, with 9 bases in the middle. The CDR3 runs 12 residues. The CDR3 here is CSAPVGTGELFF. The CDR3 DNA sequence: TGCAGTGCCCCCGTAGGCACCGGGGAGCTGTTTTTT.

This clonotype was counted only a few times. The chain recombines TRBV29-1 with TRBJ2-2, with TRBD2 matching over 9 bases. CDR1 is SQVTM, CDR2 ANQGSEA, per germline. After removal of 7 bases from V and 4 bases from J, the junction contained 10 bases not matched to a gene. The CDR3 has 15 amino acids. In DNA, the CDR3 is TGCAGCGGACGGTCGGGACTAGCTTCCACCGGGGAGCTGTTTTTT. Translation gives CSGRSGLASTGELFF.

V and J are TRBV20-1 and TRBJ2-2, with 7 bases matching TRBD2. Germline lookup yields CDR1 DFQATT and CDR2 SNEGSKA (reference sequence). This CDR3 region has 13 residues. The V gene end was trimmed by 6 bases and the J gene end by 5 bases; junction bases not matched to a gene: 6. The CDR3: CSAPRGDTGELFF. Written as DNA, the CDR3 is TGCAGTGCACCCCGGGGGGATACCGGGGAGCTGTTTTTT.

The chain employs TRBV11-1 and TRBJ2-3; 7 positions agree with TRBD2. CDR3 length: 18 residues. With 5 bases clipped from V and 2 bases from J, the junction kept 16 bases outside the gene matches. The germline CDR1 and CDR2 sequences are SGHAT and FQDESV (reference sequence). The CDR3 region has the DNA TGTGCCAGCAGCCCATCACCCGGCGACGCGGGAGACACAGATACGCAGTATTTT. This translates into CASSPSPGDAGDTDTQYF.

This chain uses TRBV19 with TRBJ2-7; D ambiguous. This CDR3 has 15 amino acids. Germline CDR1 LNHDA, CDR2 SQIVND (reference sequence). V gave up 1 base and J gave up 0 bases, with 10 bases separating them. Here the CDR3 reads CASSIAAVSSYEQYF. DNA of the CDR3: TGTGCCAGTAGTATAGCCGCGGTGAGCTCCTACGAGCAGTACTTC.

This chain connects TRBV7-8 to TRBJ2-2; 9 bases line up with TRBD2. CDR1 and CDR2 (germline): SGHVS, FQNEAQ. CDR3 length: 18 residues. With 7 bases clipped from V and 2 bases from J, the junction kept 14 bases outside the gene matches. The CDR3 is CASKDARLAGRNTGELFF. The CDR3 DNA reads as TGTGCCAGCAAGGATGCGCGCCTAGCGGGACGAAACACCGGGGAGCTGTTTTTT.

A few counts support this clonotype. The chain couples TRBV6-5 to TRBJ2-5, with 8 bases lining up with TRBD1. Germline-derived CDR1 and CDR2 are MNHEY and SVGAGI. The CDR3 spans 16 residues. V was pared by 4 bases and J by 1 base, with 8 bases of the junction left unmatched. The CDR3 spells CASSSMTGVRQETQYF. DNA for the CDR3: TGTGCCAGCAGTTCCATGACAGGGGTACGCCAAGAGACCCAGTACTTC.

In this sample, this clonotype turned up a few times. The V call is TRBV15, the J call TRBJ2-4, with TRBD1 as a possible D gene (5 bases). CDR1 and CDR2 from the germline V gene are LNHNV and YYDKDF (reference sequence). This CDR3 is 16 amino acids long. The ends were cut back, 1 base at V and 4 bases at J, with 14 bases in the middle. The CDR3 sequence is CATSRGSTAVKNIQYF. CDR3 DNA sequence: TGTGCCACCAGCAGAGGTTCGACAGCCGTAAAAAACATTCAGTACTTC.

The chain has TRBV12-3 or TRBV12-4 and TRBJ2-2; unclear D gene. The V gene lost 4 bases and the J gene lost 0 bases, with 15 bases spanning the gap. This CDR3 comprises 17 residues. The CDR3: CASSSPGRATNTGELFF. For the CDR3, the DNA is TGTGCCAGCAGTTCCCCAGGCCGGGCGACGAACACCGGGGAGCTGTTTTTT.

On this clonotype itself: The junction does not match germline at one end; this may be a read error. The V gene is TRBV4-2, the J gene TRBJ2-7; D gene unclear. The CDR3 contains 14 residues. From germline, CDR1 is LGHNA and CDR2 YNFKEQ. The CDR3 coding sequence is TGTGCCAGCAGCCAACGGCGTATCGGCTACAAGCAGTACTTC. It encodes CASSQRRIGYKQYF.

This clonotype was detected only a few times. The chain is built from TRBV12-3 or TRBV12-4 and TRBJ1-2; tentative D call: TRBD1 (5 bases). V lost 3 bases and J lost 4, with 12 bases in between. This CDR3 has 14 amino acids. CDR3 sequence reads: CASSFWGMGYGYTF. The CDR3 region has the DNA TGTGCCAGCAGTTTTTGGGGGATGGGCTATGGCTACACCTTC.

This clonotype was seen repeatedly, ten times or more. The chain couples TRBV4-3 to TRBJ2-3; 9 positions agree with TRBD2. J gave up 3 bases and V 1 base, and 8 bases lay outside the gene matches. The CDR3 covers 17 residues. Germline V gene lookup returns CDR1 LGHNA and CDR2 YSLEER. CDR3 in DNA: TGCGCCAGCAGCCAAGGCTTGCAGCGGGGGGCTACAGATACGCAGTATTTT. Residues: CASSQGLQRGATDTQYF.